This T cell receptor (beta chain) was recorded in a study of blood T cell repertoires in COVID-19. Sequenced by immunoSEQ multiplex PCR; TCRdb stores in-frame clones only, minus some. This repertoire shows about 410,000 clones, about 88% found once; its top ten account for 1.5% to 1.9%. CDR1 and CDR2 from the germline V gene are MDHEN and SYDVKM. The CDR3 contains 15 residues. With 2 bases removed from V and 4 bases from J, the gap between germline ends came to 12 bases. The chain is built from TRBV28 and TRBJ2-1; no clear D. The sequence came from a woman in her thirties or forties with COVID-19, enrolled during active disease. The material sequenced was peripheral blood. For the CDR3, the DNA is TGTGCCAGCAGTTTACTGACTCCCTATTACAATGAGCAGTTCTTC. This encodes CASSLLTPYYNEQFF.